A selection of T cell receptor beta chains follows, all from one sample in a study of T-cell reconstitution after alpha-beta-depleted transplantation in children. TCRdb itself ran the PCR reads through MiXCR, one entry per CDR3 protein. Altogether about 540,000 distinct CDR3 sequences are present, around 20% being singletons, with the ten largest covering around 3.3%. The starting material was PBMCs from the stem cell graft donor, obtained from the stem cell graft. The source of these receptors is a human donor who donated a stem cell graft to a child with acute lymphoblastic leukemia. CDR3s leave out the opening cysteine and the closing phenylalanine or tryptophan. The D gene is left open where the match is weak.

>TRBD1|TRBV12-3/TRBV12-4
ASSLASTGGLGYGYT
>-|TRBV4-1
ASSQDLVGEPGQF
>TRBD2|TRBV11-2
ASSLEAGVTRLLANTGELF
>TRBD1|TRBV5-1
ASSLGGQGVRENQPQH
>-|TRBV6-5
ASSYSTGGVSYEQY
>TRBD1|TRBV27
ASSADRGIGSPLH
>TRBD2|TRBV12-3/TRBV12-4
ASSPITSGTDTQY
>TRBD1|TRBV19
ASSWTGSGYGYT
>-|TRBV5-8
ASSLPGHQNTEAF
>-|TRBV9
ASSPSLATGELF
>-|TRBV7-9
ASSLGSIRNQPQH
>TRBD1|TRBV20-1
SASQQGANTGELF
>-|TRBV7-2
ASTTTTYGYT
>-|TRBV4-2
ASSQVGGVRTDTQY
>-|TRBV5-6
ASSLFPDTQY
>-|TRBV11-3
ASSPDYLTDTQY
>-|TRBV12-3/TRBV12-4
ASSQFLGTPETQY
>-|TRBV5-5
ASSLSTGFWGQETQY
>-|TRBV14
ASSPRRDGDTQY
>-|TRBV29-1
SVEILSGGADGELF
>TRBD1|TRBV12-3/TRBV12-4
ASSLRGQVRRTQY
>-|TRBV6-1
ASRHPGTPPDTQY
>-|TRBV11-2
ASSWAEGFYEQY
>-|TRBV20-1
SARGEGVGEQY
>-|TRBV6-1
ASSEFPAVSGNTIY
>-|TRBV6-5
ASSYGDSGTRAF
>TRBD1|TRBV12-3/TRBV12-4
ASRRQGAQYNEQF
>-|TRBV6-2/TRBV6-3
ASRDSGNTYDTQY